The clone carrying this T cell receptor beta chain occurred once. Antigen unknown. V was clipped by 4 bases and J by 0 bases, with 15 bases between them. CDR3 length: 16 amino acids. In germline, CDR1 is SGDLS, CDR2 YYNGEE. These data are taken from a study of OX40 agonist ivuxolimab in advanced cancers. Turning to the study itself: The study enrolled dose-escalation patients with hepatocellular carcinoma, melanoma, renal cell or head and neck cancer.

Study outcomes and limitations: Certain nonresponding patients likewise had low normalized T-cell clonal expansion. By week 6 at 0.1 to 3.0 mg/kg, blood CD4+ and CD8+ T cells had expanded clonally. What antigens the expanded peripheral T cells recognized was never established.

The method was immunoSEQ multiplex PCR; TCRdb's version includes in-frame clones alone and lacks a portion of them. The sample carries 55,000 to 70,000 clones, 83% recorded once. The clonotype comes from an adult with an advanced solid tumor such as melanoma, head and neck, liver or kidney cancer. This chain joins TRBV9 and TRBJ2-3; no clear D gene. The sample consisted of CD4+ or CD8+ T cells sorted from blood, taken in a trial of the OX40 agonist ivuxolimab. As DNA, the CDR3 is TGTGCCAGCAGCAAAACTCCTAGTCACAGCACAGATACGCAGTATTTT. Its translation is CASSKTPSHSTDTQYF.